This T cell receptor (beta chain) was observed in a study of early stage breast cancer tumors. J was trimmed by 5 bases and V by 0 bases; bases with no gene match: 4. This CDR3 has 15 residues. Germline-derived CDR1 and CDR2 are SGDLS and YYNGEE. The data were produced by immunoSEQ multiplex PCR, yet TCRdb's version contains in-frame clones alone and is incomplete. This table holds 39,000 or so clones, about two thirds found once. In this sample, this clone turned up a few times. This TCR came from a person aged 45-65 years with breast cancer. Sequenced sample: blood. The J gene is TRBJ2-5, the V gene TRBV9, with 10 bases identical to TRBD2. The CDR3 nucleotides are TGTGCCAGCAGCGTAGCAGCGGGGGGGACGGAGACCCAGTACTTC. This sequence encodes CASSVAAGGTETQYF.